The present TCR beta chain was sequenced within a study of beta chain features in type 1 diabetes. Trimming left V 4 bases short and J 5 bases short, with 8 bases between. This CDR3 comprises 13 residues. CDR1 is MGHRA and CDR2 is YSYEKL in the germline V gene. The sequenced template was cDNA made from the entire isolated RNA. About 4 million reads was the average for naive, central memory and regulatory T cell samples. The table came from immunoSEQ multiplex PCR; TCRdb's copy has only in-frame clones and leaves some out. The table includes 200,000 to 300,000 clones, approximately 11% detected once. Study-level results: Significant though moderate, a shortening of TCRB CDR3s appeared in all four CD4+ subsets of Type 1 diabetes patients. Cells with high TCR expression could be over-represented when cDNA is sequenced.

About this clone: Antigen specificity is unknown.

This receptor was identified in a man between 25 and 39 years old with type 1 diabetes. The sequencing input was naive CD4+ T cells from blood. The V gene is TRBV4-1, the J gene TRBJ2-2, with D hard to call. The chain's CDR3 is CASSPGWTGELFF. The CDR3 DNA is TGCGCCAGCAGCCCCGGTTGGACCGGGGAGCTGTTTTTT.